Following are 13 T cell receptor beta chains from one sample sequenced in a study of shared clonotypes between healthy human individuals. Profiled with immunoSEQ multiplex PCR; TCRdb holds only in-frame clones, not every one. The sample contains about half a million clones, around 77% of which appear only once. What was sequenced was PBMCs. The origin of the receptors is a woman aged 40 to 55 in good health. Some clones in this sample may be carry-over from other donors' samples.

This rearrangement joins TRBV27 to TRBJ2-2; 7 bases map to TRBD2. J gave up 3 bases and V 0 bases, and 4 bases lay outside the gene matches. The CDR3 contains 16 residues. CDR1 is MNHEY and CDR2 is SMNVEV in the germline V gene (reference sequence). In nucleotides, the CDR3 is TGTGCCAGCAGTTTATCTCTGCGGGAGTACACCGGGGAGCTGTTTTTT. This translates into CASSLSLREYTGELFF.

The sample holds one count of this clone. The chain links TRBV20-1 to TRBJ2-7, with D tentatively TRBD1 or TRBD2 (5 bases each). Trimming shortened V by 8 bases and J by 5 bases, and 13 bases separated the two germline ends. The CDR3 length is 11 residues. Germline CDR1 DFQATT, CDR2 SNEGSKA (reference sequence). CDR3 loop: CSSGEGDEQYF. In nucleotides, the CDR3 is TGCAGTTCCGGGGAAGGGGACGAGCAGTACTTC.

This chain uses TRBV30 with TRBJ1-1, with D hard to call. CDR1 is GTSNPN, CDR2 SVGIG, per germline (reference sequence). The CDR3 contains 15 residues. Deletions cut 6 bases from V and 3 bases from J, with 20 bases between. CDR3 loop: CACTHPPLMYTEAFF. CDR3 sequence (DNA): TGTGCCTGTACACATCCCCCCTTAATGTACACTGAAGCTTTCTTT. The full variable domain, in which reference TRBV30 and TRBJ1-1 provide the parts outside the CDR3, is SQTIHQWPATLVQPVGSPLSLECTVEGTSNPNLYWYRQAAGRGLQLLFYSVGIGQISSEVPQNLSASRPQDRQFILSSKKLLLSDSGFYLCACTHPPLMYTEAFFGQGTRLTVV.

The CDR3 coding sequence is TGTGCCAGCAGTGACCCGGGACAGGGCAGGAGCTCCTACGAGCAGTACTTC. Translation: CASSDPGQGRSSYEQYF. This chain connects TRBV6-4 to TRBJ2-7; 9 bases align to TRBD1. Germline CDR1 is MRHNA and CDR2 is SNTAGT. The V segment lost 2 bases and the J segment 0 bases; nucleotides outside the gene matches: 8. The CDR3 contains 17 residues.

Points on this clone: A read error may be the cause here, since a much bigger clone is one base away. This likely comes from a read error, as the CDR3 has no conserved phenylalanine or tryptophan at its end. The chain couples TRBV29-1 to TRBJ2-3; D is perhaps TRBD1 (5 bases). The CDR3 is made up of 13 amino acids. V lost 5 bases, J lost 2 bases, and 11 bases lay in between. In germline, CDR1 is SQVTM, CDR2 ANQGSEA. CDR3 region: CSVPLGVTDTQYL. The CDR3 coding sequence is TGCAGCGTTCCGCTAGGGGTCACAGATACGCAGTATTTA.

With respect to this clone: A read error is likely here: a far larger clone is one base away. This chain links TRBV5-1 with TRBJ2-7; D gene uncertain. CDR1 is SGHRS, CDR2 YFSETQ, per germline. The CDR3 sequence is 14 residues long. With 7 bases removed from V and 2 bases from J, the gap between germline ends came to 16 bases. In DNA, the CDR3 is TGCGCCAGCGGCGCAATGGACGGACCCTACGAGCAGTACTTC. Encoded protein: CASGAMDGPYEQYF.

The V call is TRBV5-1, the J call TRBJ2-5; 14 bases line up with TRBD2. The CDR3 consists of 17 residues. V lost 0 bases, J lost 7 bases, and 8 bases stayed unmatched. In germline, CDR1 is SGHRS, CDR2 YFSETQ. CDR3 sequence: CASSLAGTSGSAGTQYF. CDR3 nucleotide sequence: TGCGCCAGCAGCTTGGCAGGGACTAGCGGGAGTGCTGGGACCCAGTACTTC.

The table lists this clone with many counts. V and J are TRBV5-6 and TRBJ2-3; TRBD1 or TRBD2 may be the D gene (5 bases each). V lost 1 base and J lost 2, with 14 bases in between. This CDR3 has 16 amino acids. Germline CDR1 SGHDT, CDR2 YYEEEE. The CDR3, as DNA: TGTGCCAGCAGCTTGAATTTGGGGACGTCCACAGATACGCAGTATTTT. Its translation is CASSLNLGTSTDTQYF.

This chain connects TRBV21-1 to TRBJ2-5. TRBV21-1 represents a pseudogene. CDR3 length: 13 residues. DNA of the CDR3: TGTGCCATCGCCGACAGGGAGGGTGAGACCCAGTACTTC. Protein: CAIADREGETQYF.

This chain uses TRBV30 with TRBJ2-1, with 12 bases aligning to TRBD2. The CDR3 spans 16 residues. Germline V gene sequence: CDR1 GTSNPN, CDR2 SVGIG (reference sequence). V lost 0 bases and J lost 7; bases outside the gene matches: 7. The CDR3, as DNA: TGTGCCTGGAGTGTCGGGAGGACTAGCGGGATTAATGAGCAGTTCTTC. Amino acids: CAWSVGRTSGINEQFF.

The chain uses TRBV2 and TRBJ2-1; 9 nucleotides align to TRBD1. The CDR3 covers 14 residues. The V and J ends lost 10 bases and 0 bases, in that order; junction bases with no gene match: 4. In germline, CDR1 is SNHLY, CDR2 FYNNEI. The CDR3 DNA follows: TGTGCCATCGGGACAGGGAGCTCCTACAATGAGCAGTTCTTC. Translation gives CAIGTGSSYNEQFF.

This clone has only one observation. The chain links TRBV6-6 to TRBJ2-7, with D perhaps TRBD1 (6 bases). The CDR3 totals 16 residues. In germline, CDR1 is MNHNY, CDR2 SVGAGI (reference sequence). Trimming left V 1 base short and J 2 bases short, with 15 bases between. CDR3 region: CASSYFEGGSAYEQYF. The CDR3 region has the DNA TGTGCCAGCAGTTACTTCGAAGGGGGATCCGCCTACGAGCAGTACTTC.

This chain joins TRBV7-2 and TRBJ1-3, with D uncertain. CDR3 length: 15 amino acids. The germline CDR1 and CDR2 sequences are SGHTA and FQGNSA. V gave up 0 bases and J gave up 2 bases, with 8 bases separating them. DNA of the CDR3: TGTGCCAGCAGCTTAGCACCGGGGACTGGAAACACCATATATTTT. Its translation is CASSLAPGTGNTIYF. The complete variable domain, with remaining parts taken from reference TRBV7-2 and TRBJ1-3, reads GAGVSQSPSNKVTEKGKDVELRCDPISGHTALYWYRQSLGQGLEFLIYFQGNSAPDKSGLPSDRFSAERTGGSVSTLTIQRTQQEDSAVYLCASSLAPGTGNTIYFGEGSWLTVV.